Presented here are 2 T cell receptor beta chains from one specimen sequenced in a study of control samples from healthy donors and cancer patients. The assay was immunoSEQ multiplex PCR, and TCRdb's table has in-frame clones only and misses some. The table has around 48,000 clones, 93% seen once; the top ten hold 20% to 25%. Sequencing was performed on PBMCs. These receptors originate from a woman aged 45-65 years with head and neck cancer.

V gene TRBV25-1 combines with J gene TRBJ2-7; 10 bases fit TRBD2. The CDR3 sequence is 17 residues long. CDR1 and CDR2 from the germline V gene are MGHDK and SYGVNS. V lost 5 bases, J lost 0 bases, and 10 bases stayed unmatched. CDR3 sequence: CASSQGRTSGPSYEQYF. CDR3 nucleotide sequence: TGTGCCAGCAGTCAGGGCCGGACTAGCGGTCCCTCCTACGAGCAGTACTTC.

The chain joins TRBV5-1 to TRBJ2-3, with a tentative D call TRBD2 (7 bases). In germline, CDR1 is SGHRS, CDR2 YFSETQ. CDR3 length: 14 amino acids. Trimming removed 4 bases at V and 5 bases at J, with 14 bases between. The CDR3 nucleotides are TGCGCCAGCAGCGGGGGGGGCCGGGGAGATACGCAGTATTTT. As protein: CASSGGGRGDTQYF.